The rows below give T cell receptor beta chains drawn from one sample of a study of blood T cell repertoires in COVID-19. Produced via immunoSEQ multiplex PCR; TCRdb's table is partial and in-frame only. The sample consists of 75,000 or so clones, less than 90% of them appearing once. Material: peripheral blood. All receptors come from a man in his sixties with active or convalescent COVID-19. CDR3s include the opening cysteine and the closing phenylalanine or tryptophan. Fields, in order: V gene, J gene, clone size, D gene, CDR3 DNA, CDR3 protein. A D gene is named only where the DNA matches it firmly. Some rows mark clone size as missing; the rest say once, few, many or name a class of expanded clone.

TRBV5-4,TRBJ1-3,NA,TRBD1,TGTGCCAGCAAATACAGGGGGCGCGCTGGAAACACCATATATTTT,CASKYRGRAGNTIYF
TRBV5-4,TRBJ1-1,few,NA,TGTGCCAGCAGCCCCCAGGCAGGATCCACTGAAGCTTTCTTT,CASSPQAGSTEAFF
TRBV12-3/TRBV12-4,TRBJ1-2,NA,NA,TGTGCCAGCAGTTTAGGGGGCAGCTACACCTTC,CASSLGGSYTF
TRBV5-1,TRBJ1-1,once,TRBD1,TGCGCCAGCAGCGAAACCACAGGGGTACCGAACACTGAAGCTTTCTTT,CASSETTGVPNTEAFF
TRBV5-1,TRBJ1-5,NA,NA,TGCGCCAGCAGCTTGGGGCAGGACAATCAGCCCCAGCATTTT,CASSLGQDNQPQHF
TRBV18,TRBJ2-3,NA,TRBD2,TGTGCCAGCTCACGCGCCTCTAGCGGGGGGGGGCCAGATACGCAGTATTTT,CASSRASSGGGPDTQYF
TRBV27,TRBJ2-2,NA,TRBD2,TGTGCCAGCAGCCCGGGGACTAGCGGGAGCACCGGGGAGCTGTTTTTT,CASSPGTSGSTGELFF
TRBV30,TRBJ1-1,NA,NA,TGTGCCTGGACACAGAACATGAACACTGAAGCTTTCTTT,CAWTQNMNTEAFF
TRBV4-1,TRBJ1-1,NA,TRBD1,TGCGCCAGCAAGGGAGACAGGGTGCCTGAAGCTTTCTTT,CASKGDRVPEAFF
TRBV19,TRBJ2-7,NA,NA,TGTGCCAGTAGTCGCCGGGACTCATTCTCCGAGCAGTACTTC,CASSRRDSFSEQYF
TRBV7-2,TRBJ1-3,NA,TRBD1,TGTGCCAGCAGCCCTACCGGGACAGCTGGAAACACCATATATTTT,CASSPTGTAGNTIYF
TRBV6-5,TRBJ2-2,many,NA,TGTGCCAGCAGGCCCCGACCGGGGTCCGGGGAGCTGTTTTTT,CASRPRPGSGELFF
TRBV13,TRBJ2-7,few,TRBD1,TGTGCCAGCAGCCTTGAGGGGGCCGCCTACGAGCAGTACTTC,CASSLEGAAYEQYF
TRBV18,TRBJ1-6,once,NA,TGTGCCAGCTCACCGTATCGAGGACAGAATTCACCCCTCCACTTT,CASSPYRGQNSPLHF
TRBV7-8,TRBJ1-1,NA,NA,TGTGCCAGCAGCTTAGGTACAGGGAACACTGAAGCTTTCTTT,CASSLGTGNTEAFF
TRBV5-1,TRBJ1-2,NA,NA,TGCGCCAGCAGGGCGGGGGAAGAAGGCTACACCTTC,CASRAGEEGYTF
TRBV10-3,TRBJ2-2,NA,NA,TGTGCCATCAGTGAACAGGATCTCGGGGAGCTGTTTTTT,CAISEQDLGELFF
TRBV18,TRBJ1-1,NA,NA,TGTGCCAGCTCACCAGTGGCAGGGAACACTGAAGCTTTCTTT,CASSPVAGNTEAFF
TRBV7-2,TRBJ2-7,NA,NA,TGTGCCAGCAGCTTAGGGAGGGCGACTACCTACGAGCAGTACTTC,CASSLGRATTYEQYF
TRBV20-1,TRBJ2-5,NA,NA,TGCAGTGCTAGCCCGCAAGAGACCCAGTACTTC,CSASPQETQYF
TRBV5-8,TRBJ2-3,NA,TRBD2,TGTGCCAGCAGCTCTAGCGGGCACACAGATACGCAGTATTTT,CASSSSGHTDTQYF
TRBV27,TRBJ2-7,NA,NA,TGTGCCAGCAGTTTCCGCCCGGAGAGCTCCTACGAGCAGTACTTC,CASSFRPESSYEQYF